This T cell receptor (beta chain) was observed in a study of cytomegalovirus exposure and HLA in healthy donors. Study in general: When 398 donors were genotyped, more than 70% of them were found to fall in the Caucasian-associated ancestry cluster. General observations from the study: Available immune exposure information was restricted to CMV serostatus only.

Primers included in the PCR were 60 Vbeta and 13 Jbeta primers. The protocol was immunoSEQ multiplex PCR, while the TCRdb copy is restricted to in-frame clones and leaves out a portion. The sample shows fewer than 150,000 clones, about four fifths of them seen only once. Turning to this clone: What it binds is unknown.

The V gene's germline CDR1 is SGHDT and CDR2 YYEEEE. CDR3 length: 15 residues. Losses at the gene ends were 4 bases for V and 4 bases for J; bases not matched to a gene: 3. The sample comprised PBMCs. The V gene is TRBV5-6, the J gene TRBJ1-3, with 12 bases lining up with TRBD1. The origin of this receptor is a young man in good health and CMV-seronegative. CDR3 sequence: CASSPGTGGGNTIYF. In DNA form, the CDR3 reads TGTGCCAGCAGCCCGGGGACAGGGGGCGGAAACACCATATATTTT.